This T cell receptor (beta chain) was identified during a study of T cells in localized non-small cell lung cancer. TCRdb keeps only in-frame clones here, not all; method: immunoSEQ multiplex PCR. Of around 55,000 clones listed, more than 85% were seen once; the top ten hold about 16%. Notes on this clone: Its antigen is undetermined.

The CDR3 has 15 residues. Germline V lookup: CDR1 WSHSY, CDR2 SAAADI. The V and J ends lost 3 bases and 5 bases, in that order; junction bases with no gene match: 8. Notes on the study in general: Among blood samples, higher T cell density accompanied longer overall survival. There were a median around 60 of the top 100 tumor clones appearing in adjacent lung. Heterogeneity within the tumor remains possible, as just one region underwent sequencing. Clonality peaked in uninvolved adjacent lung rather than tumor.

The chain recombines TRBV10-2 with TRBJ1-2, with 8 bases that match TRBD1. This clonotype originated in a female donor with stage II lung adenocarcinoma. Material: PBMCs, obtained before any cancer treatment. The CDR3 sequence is CASSDGTGLFYGYTF. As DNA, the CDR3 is TGCGCCAGCAGTGATGGGACAGGACTATTTTATGGCTACACCTTC.